Included here is one T cell receptor beta chain sequence, with context. Its antigen is currently unknown. TRB was amplified by touch-down multiplex PCR, primer pools A and B combined. TCRdb re-analyzed the multiplex PCR reads; it lists each CDR3 protein once, without DNA. The sample includes 4,000 to 6,000 distinct CDR3 sequences. CDR3 length: 16 residues. Germline V lookup: CDR1 MNHEY, CDR2 SVGEGT. The data were obtained in a study of T cell clusters in autoimmune cytopenias. The study, taken as a whole, reports: Clustering suggested that physiological T cell clusters were missing in primary autoimmune cytopenia patients.

Roughly 40,000 genome equivalents of blood DNA were amplified for TRB. These same records also appear under a second study, on T cell repertoires in aging, cancer and after chemotherapy. That work adds: Healthy donor repertoires were recorded over several months to years and showed clear clonal overlap. In healthy donors, age-related TCR diversity loss mainly reflected lost richness.

Sequencing input: peripheral blood. The TCR sequence derives from a human donor in good health. V gene TRBV6-2 or TRBV6-3 combines with J gene TRBJ1-1; checking the TCRdb D call of TRBD1 is not possible without DNA. The CDR3 loop reads CASSYSSSRGYTEAFF.